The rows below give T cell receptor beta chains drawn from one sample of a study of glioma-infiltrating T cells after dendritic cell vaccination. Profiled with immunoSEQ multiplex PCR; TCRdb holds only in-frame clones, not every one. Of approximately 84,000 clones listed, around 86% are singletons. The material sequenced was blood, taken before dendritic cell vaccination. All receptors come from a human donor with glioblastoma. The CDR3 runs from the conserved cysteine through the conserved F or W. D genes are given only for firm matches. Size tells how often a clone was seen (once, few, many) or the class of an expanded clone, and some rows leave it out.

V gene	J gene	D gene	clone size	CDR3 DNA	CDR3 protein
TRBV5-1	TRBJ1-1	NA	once	TGCGCCAGCAGCGGAGCGATGAACACTGAAGCTTTCTTT	CASSGAMNTEAFF
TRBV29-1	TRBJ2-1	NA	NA	TGCAGCGTTGAGACTTCCCGGAGCCGCAATGAGCAGTTCTTC	CSVETSRSRNEQFF
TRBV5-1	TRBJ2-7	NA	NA	TGCGCCAGCAGCTTGGCAGGAAGCTCCTACGAGCAGTACTTC	CASSLAGSSYEQYF
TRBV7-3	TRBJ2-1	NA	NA	TGTGCCAGCAGCACCTCTAGCTCCAATGAGCAGTTCTTC	CASSTSSSNEQFF
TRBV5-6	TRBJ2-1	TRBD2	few	TGTGCCAGCAGCTTGACTAGCGGGGGCAATGAGCAGTTCTTC	CASSLTSGGNEQFF
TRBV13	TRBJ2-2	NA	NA	TGTGCCAGCAGCTACCAAGACAGGGAGGTTGGCGGGGAGCTGTTTTTT	CASSYQDREVGGELFF
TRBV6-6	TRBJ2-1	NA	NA	TGTGCCAGCAGTTACGATCTGCAGGTCAACAATGAGCAGTTCTTC	CASSYDLQVNNEQFF
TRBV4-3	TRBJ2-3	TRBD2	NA	TGCGCCAGCAGCAGTCCGGGACTAGCGGGGGTGGATACGCAGTATTTT	CASSSPGLAGVDTQYF
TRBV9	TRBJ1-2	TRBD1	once	TGTGCCAGCAGCGTAGTTGGACAGGGCTATGGCTACACCTTC	CASSVVGQGYGYTF
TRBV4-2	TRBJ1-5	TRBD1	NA	TGTGCCAGCAGCCCAACGACAGGGCCCAGCAATCAGCCCCAGCATTTT	CASSPTTGPSNQPQHF
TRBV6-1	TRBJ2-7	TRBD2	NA	TGTGCCAGCACCCCAACCGGGGGGTTGAACGAGCAGTACTTC	CASTPTGGLNEQYF
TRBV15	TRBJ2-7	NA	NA	TGTGCCACCAGCAGAGATCTACAGTACGAGCAGTACTTC	CATSRDLQYEQYF
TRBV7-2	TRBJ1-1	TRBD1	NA	TGTGCCAGCAGCTTAACAGGGGTGAACACTGAAGCTTTCTTT	CASSLTGVNTEAFF
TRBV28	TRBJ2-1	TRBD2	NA	TGTGCCAGCAGCCGGGGACTAGCGGGAGAGCAGTTCTTC	CASSRGLAGEQFF
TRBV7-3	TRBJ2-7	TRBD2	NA	TGTGCCAGCAGCCGCGGGACTACGAACGAGCAGTACTTC	CASSRGTTNEQYF
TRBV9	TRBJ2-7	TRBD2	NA	TGTGCCAGCAGCGTAGAAGGTAGCGGGAGGCTATACGAGCAGTACTTC	CASSVEGSGRLYEQYF
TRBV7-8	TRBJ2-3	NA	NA	TGTGCCAGCAGCTTAATGATCTCAGGCAGCACAGATACGCAGTATTTT	CASSLMISGSTDTQYF
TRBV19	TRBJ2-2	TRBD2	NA	TGTGCCAGTACGGGGTCTAGCGGTTGGGCCGGGGAGCTGTTTTTT	CASTGSSGWAGELFF
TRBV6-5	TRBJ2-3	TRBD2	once	TGTGCCAGCAGTTACTCGGTTCCTAGCGGGGGCAATACGCAGTATTTT	CASSYSVPSGGNTQYF
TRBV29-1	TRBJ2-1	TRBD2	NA	TGCAGCGTCGTGGGACTAGCGGATTTCAATGAGCAGTTCTTC	CSVVGLADFNEQFF
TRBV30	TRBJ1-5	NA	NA	TGTGCCTGGAGCCCCGCGTGGGGAGGCAATCAGCCCCAGCATTTT	CAWSPAWGGNQPQHF
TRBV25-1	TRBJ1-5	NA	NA	TGTGCCAGCAGTCAGTCAGGAGGTGGGAATCAGCCCCAGCATTTT	CASSQSGGGNQPQHF
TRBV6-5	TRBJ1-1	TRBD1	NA	TGTGCCAGCAGAGCCGGGACAGGGGTGACTGAAGCTTTCTTT	CASRAGTGVTEAFF
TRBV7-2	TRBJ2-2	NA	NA	TGTGCCAGCAGCTCGGACTATAACACCGGGGAGCTGTTTTTT	CASSSDYNTGELFF
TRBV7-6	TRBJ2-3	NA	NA	TGTGCCAGCAGCCCCCAAACGACTAGTAACACAGATACGCAGTATTTT	CASSPQTTSNTDTQYF
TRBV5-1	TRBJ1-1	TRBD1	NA	TGCGCCAGCAGGACAGGGGGCATGGACACTGAAGCTTTCTTT	CASRTGGMDTEAFF
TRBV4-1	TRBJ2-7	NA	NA	TGCGCCAGCAGCCAAGCCGGAATGGGCCTCGACCACGAGCAGTACTTC	CASSQAGMGLDHEQYF
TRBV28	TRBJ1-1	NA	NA	TGTGCCAGCGAGGGCGGGGCGTCTTGGACTGAAGCTTTCTTT	CASEGGASWTEAFF
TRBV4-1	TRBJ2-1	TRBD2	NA	TGCGCCAGCAGCCAAGGGGCTAGCGGGAGACGCAATGAGCAGTTCTTC	CASSQGASGRRNEQFF
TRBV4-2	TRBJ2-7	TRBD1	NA	TGTGCCTCCCGGCAGGCAGGGGGCCCCTACGAGCAGTACTTC	CASRQAGGPYEQYF
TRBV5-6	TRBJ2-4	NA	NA	TGTGCCAGCCCCAGGCGCGTTCAAAACATTCAGTACTTC	CASPRRVQNIQYF
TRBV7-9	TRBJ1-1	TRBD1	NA	TGTGCCAGCAGCCCCGTCGGGGGGACAGGAGCTTTCTTT	CASSPVGGTGAFF
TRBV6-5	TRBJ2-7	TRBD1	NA	TGTGCCAGCAGTTACCCGACTACAGGGGGTGGCTACGAGCAGTACTTC	CASSYPTTGGGYEQYF
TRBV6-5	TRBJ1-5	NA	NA	TGTGCCAGCAGTTACCTTTCCGGGGAACAGCCCCAGCATTTT	CASSYLSGEQPQHF
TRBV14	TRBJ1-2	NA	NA	TGTGCCAGCAGCCAAGCACTGGGGGGTTACTATGGCTACACCTTC	CASSQALGGYYGYTF
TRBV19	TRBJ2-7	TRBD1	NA	TGTGCCAGTAGCCCGAGACAGGGTTCGTACGAGCAGTACTTC	CASSPRQGSYEQYF
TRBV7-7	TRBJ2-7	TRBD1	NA	TGTGCCAGCAGCTTAGGGGACAGCTACGAGCAGTACTTC	CASSLGDSYEQYF
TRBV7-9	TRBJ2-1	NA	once	TGTGCCAGCAGACCAGACCGGGAGAAAAACAATGAGCAGTTCTTC	CASRPDREKNNEQFF
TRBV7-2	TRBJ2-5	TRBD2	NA	TGTGCCAGCAGCGATAGCGGGGTGGTAGAGACCCAGTACTTC	CASSDSGVVETQYF
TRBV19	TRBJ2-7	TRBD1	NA	TGTGCCAGTAGTCTTGACGGGACAGCCGGATTCGAGCAGTACTTC	CASSLDGTAGFEQYF
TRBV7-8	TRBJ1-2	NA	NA	TGTGCCAGCAGCTTAGGCGGGTCCCCCTATGGCTACACCTTC	CASSLGGSPYGYTF
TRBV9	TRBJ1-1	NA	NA	TGTGCCAGCAGCGTAGCGTCCGGTACTGAAGCTTTCTTT	CASSVASGTEAFF
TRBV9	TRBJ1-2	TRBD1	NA	TGTGCCAGCAGCGTTCTTACAGGGGTCGGCTACACCTTC	CASSVLTGVGYTF
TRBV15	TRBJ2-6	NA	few	TGTGCCACCAGCCGAGAGACTCTCTCTGGGGCCAACGTCCTGACTTTC	CATSRETLSGANVLTF
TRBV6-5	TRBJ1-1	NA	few	TGTGCCAGCAGTCACGGGACACCCCCGGAGGCTTTCTTT	CASSHGTPPEAFF
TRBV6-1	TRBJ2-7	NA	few	TGTGCCAGCAGTGAAGCCACTCGGTCGGACGAGCAGTACTTC	CASSEATRSDEQYF
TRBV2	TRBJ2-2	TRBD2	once	TGTGCCGGCGGACTAGCGGAGAACACCGGGGAGCTGTTTTTT	CAGGLAENTGELFF
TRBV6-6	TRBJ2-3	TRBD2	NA	TGTGCCAGCAGAAACCGGGACTACATCACAGATACGCAGTATTTT	CASRNRDYITDTQYF
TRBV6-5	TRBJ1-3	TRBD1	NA	TGTGCCAGCAGTTGGGACAGAGGGGATCGAAACACCATATATTTT	CASSWDRGDRNTIYF
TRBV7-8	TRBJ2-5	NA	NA	TGTGCCAGCAGCTTCAGGGGCTTCCAAGAGACCCAGTACTTC	CASSFRGFQETQYF
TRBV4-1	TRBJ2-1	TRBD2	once	TGCGCCAGCAGCCGAGGACTAGCGGACTACAATGAGCAGTTCTTC	CASSRGLADYNEQFF
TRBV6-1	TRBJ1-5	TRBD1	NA	TGTGCCAGCAGAGGACAGGGGGGTCAGCCCCAGCATTTT	CASRGQGGQPQHF
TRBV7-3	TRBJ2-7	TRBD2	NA	TGTGCCAGCAGCTTAACCTCCGGGACTAGCTTCGACGAGCAGTACTTC	CASSLTSGTSFDEQYF
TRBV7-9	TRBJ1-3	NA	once	TGTGCCAGCAGCTTAGAACAGTCCTCTGGAAACACCATATATTTT	CASSLEQSSGNTIYF